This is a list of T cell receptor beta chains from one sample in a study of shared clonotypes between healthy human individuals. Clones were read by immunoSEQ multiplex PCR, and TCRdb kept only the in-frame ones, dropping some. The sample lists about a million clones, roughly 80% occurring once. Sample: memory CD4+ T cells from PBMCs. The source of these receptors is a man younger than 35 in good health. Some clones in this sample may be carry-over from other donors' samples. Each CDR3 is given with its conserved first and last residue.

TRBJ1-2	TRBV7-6	CASSPTAEWQYGYTF
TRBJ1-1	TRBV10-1	CASSESPGLNTEAFF
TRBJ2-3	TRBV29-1	CSVDYRGSLDTQYF
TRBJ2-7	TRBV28	CATSSGLAYEQYF
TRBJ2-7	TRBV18	CASSPRQGGHEQYF
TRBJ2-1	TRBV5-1	CASSLAASGRLYNEQFF
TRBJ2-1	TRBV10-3	CAIKKRKEGNEQFF
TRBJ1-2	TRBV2	CASSHNPGDGYTF
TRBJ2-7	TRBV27	CASSGRSSYEQYF
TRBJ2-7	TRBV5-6	CASSLVGRASNEQYF
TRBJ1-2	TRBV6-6	CASSPGTTNYGYTF
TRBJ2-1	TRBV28	CASSFRDRGHNEQFF
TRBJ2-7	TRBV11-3	CASSLAGGGTYEQYF
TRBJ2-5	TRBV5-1	CASSAGTGTAQETQYF
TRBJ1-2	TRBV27	CASSSVQRVNYGYTF
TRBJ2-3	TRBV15	CATSNIQLLSADTQYF
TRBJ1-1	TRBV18	CASSPGQGIAEAFF
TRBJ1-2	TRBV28	CASSLYQDRVGYTF
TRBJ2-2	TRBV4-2	CASSPDRYRDGELFF
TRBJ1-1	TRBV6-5	CASSYSFEHGRTFF
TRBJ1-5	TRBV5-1	CASSLSTGNQPQHF
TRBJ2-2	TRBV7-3	CASSLMPSGTGGELFF
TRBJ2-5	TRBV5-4	CASSSQGGETQYF
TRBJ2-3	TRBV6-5	CASSYVRSLTSPQYF
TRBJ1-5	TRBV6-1	CASSEGGRQPQHF
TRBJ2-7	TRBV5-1	CASSLENNEQYF
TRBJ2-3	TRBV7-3	CASSRTSATDTQYF
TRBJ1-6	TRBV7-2	CASSLVFGGQSSPLHF
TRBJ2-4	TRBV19	CASTNTGRVTKNIQYF
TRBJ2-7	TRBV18	CASSLTRFGQNSYEQYF